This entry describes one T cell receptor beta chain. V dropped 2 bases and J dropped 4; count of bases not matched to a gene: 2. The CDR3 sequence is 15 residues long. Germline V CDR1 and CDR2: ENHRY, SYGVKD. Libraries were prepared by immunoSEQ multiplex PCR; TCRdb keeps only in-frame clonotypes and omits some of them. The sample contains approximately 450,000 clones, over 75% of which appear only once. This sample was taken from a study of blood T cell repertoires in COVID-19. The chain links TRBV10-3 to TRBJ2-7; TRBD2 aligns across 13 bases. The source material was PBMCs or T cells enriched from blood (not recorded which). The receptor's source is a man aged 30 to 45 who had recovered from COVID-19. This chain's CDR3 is CAISEGLAGVYEQYF. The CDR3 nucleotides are TGTGCCATCAGTGAGGGACTAGCGGGAGTGTACGAGCAGTACTTC.